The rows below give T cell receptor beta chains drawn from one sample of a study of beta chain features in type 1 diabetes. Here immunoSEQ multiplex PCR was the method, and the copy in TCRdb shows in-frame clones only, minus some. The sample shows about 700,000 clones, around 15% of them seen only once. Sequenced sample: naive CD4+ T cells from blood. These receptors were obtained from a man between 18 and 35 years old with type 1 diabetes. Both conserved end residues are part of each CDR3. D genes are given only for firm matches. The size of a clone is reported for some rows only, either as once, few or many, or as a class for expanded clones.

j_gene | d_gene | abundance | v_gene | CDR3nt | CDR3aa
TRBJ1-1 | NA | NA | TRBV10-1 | TGCGCCAGCAGTGAGTCCCCAGCAGGGAACACTGAAGCTTTCTTT | CASSESPAGNTEAFF
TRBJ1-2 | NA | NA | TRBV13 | TGTGCCAGCAGCTTTTACGACAGGAGCGACTATGGCTACACCTTC | CASSFYDRSDYGYTF
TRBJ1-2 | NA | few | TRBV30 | TGTGCCGGTGGCCGTAACTATGGCTACACCTTC | CAGGRNYGYTF
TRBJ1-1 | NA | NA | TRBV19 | TGTGCCATTCGACAGGTGGGGAACACTGAAGCTTTCTTT | CAIRQVGNTEAFF
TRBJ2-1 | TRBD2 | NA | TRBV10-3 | TGTGCCATCAGTGGCGGTAGCGGGGGGGCGAATGAGCAGTTCTTC | CAISGGSGGANEQFF
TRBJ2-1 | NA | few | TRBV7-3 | TGTGCCAGCAGCCCGCCGCGGGTACATGAGCAGTTCTTC | CASSPPRVHEQFF
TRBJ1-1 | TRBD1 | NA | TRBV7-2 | TGTGCCAGCAGCTCGGGACAGGGGGGGATCACTGAAGCTTTCTTT | CASSSGQGGITEAFF
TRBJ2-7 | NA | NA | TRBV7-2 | TGTGCCAGCAGCTCTTCCGGCGGCCTGGGAGAGCAGTACTTC | CASSSSGGLGEQYF
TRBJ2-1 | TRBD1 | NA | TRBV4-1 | TGCGCCAGCAGCCACGCTGATAGGACAGGATCCAATGAGCAGTTCTTC | CASSHADRTGSNEQFF
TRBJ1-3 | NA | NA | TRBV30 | TGTGCCTGGACCGCAGGGTGGGAAAACACCATATATTTT | CAWTAGWENTIYF
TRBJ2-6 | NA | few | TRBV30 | TGTGCCTGGATTCGCTCTGGGGCCAACGTCCTGACTTTC | CAWIRSGANVLTF
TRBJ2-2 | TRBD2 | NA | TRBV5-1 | TGCGCCAGCAGCCCGCGGGAGGCGGGCTTTGGGAACACCGGGGAGCTGTTTTTT | CASSPREAGFGNTGELFF
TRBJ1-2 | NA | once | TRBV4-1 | TGCGCCAGCAGCCAACCAAGATCACGGTACTATGGCTACACCTTC | CASSQPRSRYYGYTF
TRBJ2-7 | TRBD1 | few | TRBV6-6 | TGTGCCAGCAGTTCGGCTAAAGACAGGGACCACGAGCAGTACTTC | CASSSAKDRDHEQYF
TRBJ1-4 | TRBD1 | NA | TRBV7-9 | TGTGCCAGCAGTTCCCGCGGGACAGGAGGGCGGGGTGAAAAACTGTTTTTT | CASSSRGTGGRGEKLFF
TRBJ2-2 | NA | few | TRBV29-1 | TGCAGCGAACCGTGCGGGGACAGCCTGTTGGGCGGGGAGCTGTTTTTT | CSEPCGDSLLGGELFF
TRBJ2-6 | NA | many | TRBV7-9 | TGTGCCAGCAGCTTAGCAATTGGGGCCAACGTCCTGACTTTC | CASSLAIGANVLTF
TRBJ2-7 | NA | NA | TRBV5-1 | TGCGCCAGCAGCTCCGGGACGAGTTCATACGAGCAGTACTTC | CASSSGTSSYEQYF
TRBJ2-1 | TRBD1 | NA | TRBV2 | TGTGCCAGCAAGACAGGGGGCTACAATGAGCAGTTCTTC | CASKTGGYNEQFF
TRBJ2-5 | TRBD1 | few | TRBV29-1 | TGCAGCGTTGAGGGGGTCCCGGGACAGGGGCAGAAGACCCAGTACTTC | CSVEGVPGQGQKTQYF
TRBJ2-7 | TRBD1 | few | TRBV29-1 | TGCAGCGTTTCCGGGACAGGGCCCTACGAGCAGTACTTC | CSVSGTGPYEQYF
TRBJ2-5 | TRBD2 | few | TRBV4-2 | TGTGCCAGCAGCCACCCGAACGTAGCGGGAGAAGGGGAGACCCAGTACTTC | CASSHPNVAGEGETQYF
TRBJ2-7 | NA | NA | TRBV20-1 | TGCAGTGCTAGTTTGTCCTACGAGCAGTACTTC | CSASLSYEQYF
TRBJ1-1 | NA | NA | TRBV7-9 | TGTGCCAGCAGCTCAACAGGGATGGACACTGAAGCTTTCTTT | CASSSTGMDTEAFF
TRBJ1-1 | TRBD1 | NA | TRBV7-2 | TGTGCCAGCAGCCCCCGGACAGGATTAAACACTGAAGCTTTCTTT | CASSPRTGLNTEAFF
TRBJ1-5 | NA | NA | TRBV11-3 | TGTGCCAGCAGCTTAGATAGTGGACAGCCCCAGCATTTT | CASSLDSGQPQHF
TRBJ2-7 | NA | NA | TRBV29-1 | TGCAGCGTTGCGGAGTTTAGGGGTTACGAGCAGTACTTC | CSVAEFRGYEQYF
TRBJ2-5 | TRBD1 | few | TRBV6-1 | TGTGCCAGCAGGGGACCGGGACAGGCGGAGACCCAGTACTTC | CASRGPGQAETQYF
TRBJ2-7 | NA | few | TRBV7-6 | TGTGCCAGCAGCTTGGACACAAGCTCCTACGAGCAGTACTTC | CASSLDTSSYEQYF
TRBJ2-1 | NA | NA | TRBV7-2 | TGTGCCAGCAGCTTAACGCTGACGGATCCCTACAATGAGCAGTTCTTC | CASSLTLTDPYNEQFF
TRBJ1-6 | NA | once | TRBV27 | TGTGCCAGCAGGGCAGGGAATTATAATTCACCCCTCCACTTT | CASRAGNYNSPLHF
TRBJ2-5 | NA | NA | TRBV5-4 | TGTGCCAGCAACCAAGAAATAGGGCAAGAGACCCAGTACTTC | CASNQEIGQETQYF
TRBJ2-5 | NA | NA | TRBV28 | TGTGCCAGCAGCCTAACAGGGCTCCAAGAGACCCAGTACTTC | CASSLTGLQETQYF
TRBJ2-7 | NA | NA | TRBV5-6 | TGTGCCAGCAGCTTGGCTGGCGCAGCGGACTACTTC | CASSLAGAADYF
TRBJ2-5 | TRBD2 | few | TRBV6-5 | TGTGCCAGCAGTTACTCCGGGACTAGCGGCCAAGAGACCCAGTACTTC | CASSYSGTSGQETQYF
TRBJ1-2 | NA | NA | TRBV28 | TGTGCCTCAAGCCCGGTTAACTATGGCTACACCTTC | CASSPVNYGYTF
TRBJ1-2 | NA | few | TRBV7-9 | TGTGCCAGCAGCTACCTGGCAGGGGATGGCTACACCTTC | CASSYLAGDGYTF
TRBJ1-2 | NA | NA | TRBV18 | TGTGCCAGCTCACCACAGGCACCTAATGGCTACACCTTC | CASSPQAPNGYTF
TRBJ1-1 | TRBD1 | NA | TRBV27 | TGTGCCAGCAGTTTATTGCCGGGACAGGGGACTGAAGCTTTCTTT | CASSLLPGQGTEAFF
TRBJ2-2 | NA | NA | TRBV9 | TGTGCCAGCAGCGTAGAAGAAGACACCGGGGAGCTGTTTTTT | CASSVEEDTGELFF
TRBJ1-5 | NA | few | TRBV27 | TGTGCCAGCAGTTTTGCGGGCCCCCAGCCCCAGCATTTT | CASSFAGPQPQHF
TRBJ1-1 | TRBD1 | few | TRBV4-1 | TGCGCCAGCAGACGAACAGGGGCGACTGAAGCTTTCTTT | CASRRTGATEAFF
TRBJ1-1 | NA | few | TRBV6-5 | TGTGCCAGCAGTTACGAGGACCCTGTGAACACTGAAGCTTTCTTT | CASSYEDPVNTEAFF
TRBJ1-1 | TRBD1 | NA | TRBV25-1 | TGTGCCAGCAGTGAATATTATGTGGGGGACAGGGACACTGAAGCTTTCTTT | CASSEYYVGDRDTEAFF
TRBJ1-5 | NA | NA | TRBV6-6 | TGTGCCAGCAGCTTTAACGGGGGTCGGGAGCCCCAGCATTTT | CASSFNGGREPQHF
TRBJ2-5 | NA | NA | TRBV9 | TGTGCCAGCAGCGTAGCTGGGAACCCGGGGGAGACCCAGTACTTC | CASSVAGNPGETQYF
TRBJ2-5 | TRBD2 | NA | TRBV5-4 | TGTGCCAGCAGCCCGCTGGGGACTAGCGGGGTTCACCAAGAGACCCAGTACTTC | CASSPLGTSGVHQETQYF
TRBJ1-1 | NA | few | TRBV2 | TGTGCCAGCAGTGTAGAAGCTTTCTTT | CASSVEAFF
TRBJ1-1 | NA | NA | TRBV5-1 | TGCGCCAGCAGCTTACCCGGACTCATGAACACTGAAGCTTTCTTT | CASSLPGLMNTEAFF
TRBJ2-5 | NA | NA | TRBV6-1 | TGTGCCAGCAGGCAGGGCATCGGTGAGACCCAGTACTTC | CASRQGIGETQYF
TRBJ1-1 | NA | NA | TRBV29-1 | TGCAGCGTTGAAGGGACTTTGGGGGCGAGTGAAGCTTTCTTT | CSVEGTLGASEAFF
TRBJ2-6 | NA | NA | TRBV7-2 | TGTGCCAGCAGCTTAGCGTCGTTTTCTGGGGCCAACGTCCTGACTTTC | CASSLASFSGANVLTF
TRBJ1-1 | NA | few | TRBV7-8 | TGTGCCAGCAGCTTAGCGCTACAGGGCACTGAAGCTTTCTTT | CASSLALQGTEAFF
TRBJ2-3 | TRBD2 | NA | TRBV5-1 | TGCGCCAGCAGCTGGCTGGAGCGGGGGGAAGTAGATACGCAGTATTTT | CASSWLERGEVDTQYF
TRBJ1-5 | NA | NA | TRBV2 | TGTGCCAGCAGCGGACACGGGGATCAGCCCCAGCATTTT | CASSGHGDQPQHF